The 25 T cell receptor beta chains below were found in one sample sequenced in a study of T-cell reconstitution after alpha-beta-depleted transplantation in children. A library of TCRbeta sequences, prepared with unique molecular identifiers, was generated. From the PCR reads, TCRdb called clonotypes with MiXCR, one entry per CDR3 protein. This sample carries 670,000 or so distinct CDR3 sequences, roughly 13% of them seen once, and the ten largest clones take 0.79%. The sample consisted of PBMCs, taken before TCRalphabeta/CD19-depleted stem cell transplant. The origin of the receptors is a girl aged 2-9 years with congenital amegakaryocytic thrombocytopenia, due to receive a stem cell transplant.

This clonotype showed up many times. The chain couples TRBV29-1 to TRBJ2-2; D is perhaps TRBD1 or TRBD2 (5 bases each). The CDR3 consists of 13 residues. Trimming stripped 5 bases from V and 7 bases from J, with 14 bases between. Germline loops: CDR1 SQVTM, CDR2 ANQGSEA. The CDR3 here is CSVRDEEYGELFF. As DNA, the CDR3 is TGCAGCGTTCGGGACGAGGAATACGGGGAGCTGTTTTTT.

V gene TRBV5-5 combines with J gene TRBJ2-5, with D perhaps assigned TRBD1 or TRBD2 (5 bases each). CDR1 is SGHKS and CDR2 is YYEKEE in the germline V gene (reference sequence). V was trimmed by 1 base and J by 1 base, leaving 8 bases between them. The CDR3 runs 14 residues. CDR3 protein: CASSLSGTQETQYF. In DNA, the CDR3 is TGTGCCAGCAGCTTGTCCGGGACCCAAGAGACCCAGTACTTC.

V is TRBV29-1 and J is TRBJ2-1, with D perhaps TRBD2 (5 bases). CDR3 size: 10 residues. The germline V gene encodes CDR1 SQVTM and CDR2 ANQGSEA. Trimming shortened V by 5 bases and J by 8 bases, and 7 bases separated the two germline ends. CDR3 region: CSVTGDEQFF. The CDR3 region has the DNA TGCAGCGTTACCGGGGATGAGCAGTTCTTC.

This clonotype was detected many times. The chain employs TRBV10-3 and TRBJ2-2; 7 positions match TRBD2. This CDR3 has 14 amino acids. V lost 10 bases, J lost 6 bases, and 11 bases stayed unmatched. Germline CDR1 reads ENHRY; CDR2 reads SYGVKD. The CDR3 spells CATNGLEGPGELFF. DNA for the CDR3: TGTGCCACCAACGGACTAGAGGGCCCCGGGGAGCTGTTTTTT.

As to this clonotype: This may stem from a read error, because a much larger clone lies one nucleotide away. The J gene is TRBJ2-1, the V gene TRBV10-3, with D possibly being TRBD1 or TRBD2 (6 bases each). Germline V gene data show CDR1 as ENHRY and CDR2 as SYGVKD. This CDR3 has 18 amino acids. CDR3 sequence: CAICDWSTGATSYNEQFF. The CDR3 DNA reads as TGTGCCATCTGTGACTGGTCAACGGGGGCGACCTCCTACAATGAGCAGTTCTTC.

J is TRBJ2-2 and V is TRBV3-1, with D perhaps TRBD1 (5 bases). V shed 2 bases and J shed 4 bases, with 20 bases lying between them. Germline loops: CDR1 LGHDT, CDR2 YNNKEL (reference sequence). This CDR3 is built from 18 residues. This chain's CDR3 is CASSQHIIGATTTGELFF. DNA for the CDR3: TGTGCCAGCAGCCAACATATCATAGGGGCTACTACCACCGGGGAGCTGTTTTTT.

J is TRBJ2-7 and V is TRBV12-3 or TRBV12-4, with D uncertain. V was pared by 4 bases and J by 2 bases, with 12 bases between. The CDR3 loop spans 14 amino acids. CDR3 DNA: TGTGCCAGCAGTTCGCCAGCCCAAACCTACGAGCAGTACTTC. The encoded protein is CASSSPAQTYEQYF.

At least ten counts were recorded for this clonotype. The chain couples TRBV12-3 or TRBV12-4 to TRBJ1-6; 7 bases are a match to TRBD1. The CDR3 is made up of 14 amino acids. The junction had 2 bases not matched to a gene; V was cut back by 3 bases and J by 6 bases. CDR3 in DNA: TGTGCCAGCAGTTTGAGGGACAGTAATTCACCCCTCCACTTT. This translates into CASSLRDSNSPLHF.

The table lists this clonotype with many counts. The CDR3 reads CASSPRLSGANVLTF. CDR3 nucleotide sequence: TGCGCCAGCAGCCCCCGGTTGTCTGGGGCCAACGTCCTGACTTTC. J is TRBJ2-6 and V is TRBV5-1, with D hard to call. Germline V lookup: CDR1 SGHRS, CDR2 YFSETQ. This CDR3 spans 15 amino acids. V lost 4 bases and J 1 base, leaving 9 bases between the germline ends.

Comments on this clonotype: A read error may be the cause here, since a much bigger clone is one base away. J is TRBJ1-1 and V is TRBV4-2; perhaps TRBD1 as D (5 bases). The CDR3 sequence is 18 residues long. Germline CDR1 and CDR2: LGHNA and YNFKEQ. The CDR3 sequence is CASSQERQGVGWYTEALF. The CDR3 coding sequence is TGTGCCAGCAGCCAAGAGCGGCAGGGCGTGGGGTGGTACACTGAAGCTCTCTTT.

This clonotype came up many times. The chain uses TRBV12-3 or TRBV12-4 and TRBJ1-6; D is uncertain. This CDR3 has 17 residues. V lost 3 bases and J lost 6, with 18 bases in between. The CDR3 sequence: CASSFELRARSNSPLHF. The CDR3 coding sequence is TGTGCCAGCAGTTTCGAGTTGAGGGCGAGGTCTAATTCACCCCTCCACTTT.

This clonotype was found a few times. V usage is TRBV2 and J usage is TRBJ2-2; TRBD2 matches 12 bases. CDR3 size: 18 residues. CDR1 SNHLY and CDR2 FYNNEI come from the germline V gene. Trimming took 2 bases from V and 4 from J; bases not matched to a gene: 8. Here the CDR3 reads CASSESTLAGGLTGELFF. The CDR3 DNA reads as TGTGCCAGCAGTGAATCGACACTAGCGGGAGGCCTCACCGGGGAGCTGTTTTTT.

V and J are TRBV30 and TRBJ2-2, with no clear D. With 1 base removed from V and 4 bases from J, the gap between germline ends came to 7 bases. The CDR3 runs to 13 residues. Germline V gene lookup returns CDR1 GTSNPN and CDR2 SVGIG (reference sequence). The CDR3: CAWSDLGTGELFF. In DNA, the CDR3 is TGTGCCTGGAGTGACTTAGGCACCGGGGAGCTGTTTTTT.

This clonotype was seen a handful of times. The chain links TRBV5-1 to TRBJ1-2; 8 bases map to TRBD1. The CDR3 runs to 17 residues. Unmatched junction bases numbered 16, after V lost 5 bases and J lost 4 bases. Germline CDR1 and CDR2: SGHRS and YFSETQ. In DNA form, the CDR3 reads TGCGCCAGCAGTCTCTCTATTGCAGGGGGCGCGTTCTATGGCTACACCTTC. This sequence encodes CASSLSIAGGAFYGYTF.

The gene calls are TRBV7-2 and TRBJ2-5; TRBD2 is a possible D gene (5 bases). Germline V lookup: CDR1 SGHTA, CDR2 FQGNSA. With 5 bases removed from V and 5 bases from J, the gap between germline ends came to 15 bases. The CDR3 is 14 residues long. The CDR3 coding sequence is TGTGCCAGCAGCCCTACGGGGAATGGGGAGACCCAGTACTTC. The encoded protein is CASSPTGNGETQYF.

The J gene is TRBJ2-7, the V gene TRBV30; 7 bases line up with TRBD2. CDR1 GTSNPN and CDR2 SVGIG come from the germline V gene (reference sequence). CDR3 length equals 16 residues. V was pared by 0 bases and J by 4 bases, with 12 bases of the junction left unmatched. The CDR3 bases are TGTGCCTGGAGTGTACTAGCGTCGCTAGGAAGGTACGAGCAGTACTTC. This codes for CAWSVLASLGRYEQYF.

At least ten counts were recorded for this clonotype. The V gene is TRBV5-1, the J gene TRBJ1-1; D gene unclear. Trimming stripped 2 bases from V and 5 bases from J, with 10 bases between. CDR3 length: 13 amino acids. Germline-derived CDR1 and CDR2 are SGHRS and YFSETQ. The CDR3 here is CASSLTTGTEAFF. DNA of the CDR3: TGCGCCAGCAGCTTAACGACGGGGACTGAAGCTTTCTTT. Full variable domain (missing parts from reference TRBV5-1 and TRBJ1-1): KAGVTQTPRYLIKTRGQQVTLSCSPISGHRSVSWYQQTPGQGLQFLFEYFSETQRNKGNFPGRFSGRQFSNSRSEMNVSTLELGDSALYLCASSLTTGTEAFFGQGTRLTVV.

The sample holds many counts of this clonotype. This chain joins TRBV20-1 and TRBJ2-3; 12 bases are shared with TRBD1. V was pared by 0 bases and J by 3 bases, with 13 bases of the junction left unmatched. The CDR3 has 19 amino acids. Per the germline V gene, CDR1 is DFQATT and CDR2 is SNEGSKA (reference sequence). CDR3 in amino acids: CSARDVGQGAEVSTDTQYF. The CDR3 DNA reads as TGCAGTGCTAGAGATGTGGGACAGGGGGCCGAAGTCTCAACAGATACGCAGTATTTT.

This clonotype came up a few times. The chain employs TRBV10-3 and TRBJ2-5; D not resolved. V was shortened by 10 bases and J by 4 bases, with 19 bases between the two germline ends. The CDR3 has 14 residues. Germline V gives CDR1 ENHRY, CDR2 SYGVKD. The CDR3 region is CATRPGYKGETQYF. For the CDR3, the DNA is TGTGCCACCCGACCAGGATACAAGGGAGAGACCCAGTACTTC.

This clonotype was observed at least ten times. The chain uses TRBV28 and TRBJ1-5; D ambiguous. This CDR3 is built from 14 residues. Germline V gene data show CDR1 as MDHEN and CDR2 as SYDVKM. V shed 6 bases and J shed 0 bases, with 9 bases lying between them. CDR3 coding DNA: TGTGCCAGCAGGGCACCGCTTAGCAATCAGCCCCAGCATTTT. Protein sequence: CASRAPLSNQPQHF.

This clonotype was seen a handful of times. The chain links TRBV11-1 to TRBJ2-1; 11 nucleotides line up with TRBD1. CDR1 SGHAT and CDR2 FQDESV come from the germline V gene (reference sequence). V gave up 4 bases and J gave up 1 base; unmatched junction bases: 12. CDR3 length: 19 amino acids. As DNA, the CDR3 is TGTGCCAGCAGCTCCCCTAGGACAGGGGGCCCTTCGTCCTACAATGAGCAGTTCTTC. Translated: CASSSPRTGGPSSYNEQFF.

This clonotype was seen repeatedly, ten times or more. This sequence joins TRBV12-3 or TRBV12-4 and TRBJ1-1; 10 positions agree with TRBD1. CDR3 length equals 15 residues. Trimming removed 3 bases from V and 2 bases from J; junction bases left unmatched: 3. The CDR3 loop is CASSFGTGANTEAFF. In DNA form, the CDR3 reads TGTGCCAGCAGTTTTGGGACAGGGGCCAACACTGAAGCTTTCTTT.

This clonotype was recorded a few times. The V call is TRBV7-9, the J call TRBJ2-7; D is ambiguous. CDR1 is SEHNR, CDR2 FQNEAQ, per germline (reference sequence). The CDR3 runs to 15 residues. V was trimmed by 4 bases and J by 3 bases, leaving 16 bases between them. CDR3 region: CASSSPLGVGYEQYF. In DNA form, the CDR3 reads TGTGCCAGCAGCTCCCCCCTCGGAGTCGGCTACGAGCAGTACTTC.

This chain links TRBV7-9 with TRBJ2-3, with D possibly called TRBD1 or TRBD2 (5 bases each). The CDR3 contains 15 residues. Germline loops: CDR1 SEHNR, CDR2 FQNEAQ (reference sequence). Deletions cut 2 bases from V and 6 bases from J, with 15 bases between. The CDR3 protein is CASSLIGDQGDTQYF. CDR3 DNA sequence: TGTGCCAGCAGCTTAATTGGGGACCAAGGGGATACGCAGTATTTT.

The sample holds a few counts of this clonotype. The chain links TRBV3-1 to TRBJ2-1; TRBD2 aligns across 9 bases. V shed 8 bases, J shed 4 bases, and the junction held 6 bases outside the gene matches. From germline, CDR1 is LGHDT and CDR2 YNNKEL (reference sequence). This CDR3 region has 14 residues. CDR3: CASSTSGFYNEQFF. DNA of the CDR3: TGTGCCAGCTCGACTAGCGGATTTTACAATGAGCAGTTCTTC.